These 21 T cell receptor beta chains originate from one sample sequenced in a study of early T cells in non-severe SARS-CoV-2 infection. TCRdb analysed the 5' RACE reads with MiXCR anew, one entry per CDR3 protein. The sample has 55,000 to 75,000 distinct CDR3 sequences, around 9.9% seen once. The sequencing input was whole blood. All receptors come from an adult who was a healthcare worker with PCR-confirmed SARS-CoV-2 infection or an uninfected control (not recorded which).

This chain links TRBV12-3 or TRBV12-4 with TRBJ2-2; D not certain. V shed 8 bases and J shed 0 bases, with 7 bases lying between them. CDR3 length equals 13 residues. CDR3 sequence (DNA): TGTGCCAGCCGGGTGACGAACACCGGGGAGCTGTTTTTT. This translates into CASRVTNTGELFF.

The rearrangement joins TRBV27 to TRBJ2-2; 7 bases map to TRBD1. Trimming took 8 bases from V and 2 from J; bases not matched to a gene: 14. The germline CDR1 and CDR2 sequences are MNHEY and SMNVEV (reference sequence). The CDR3 loop spans 17 amino acids. The CDR3 nucleotides read TGTGCCAGCGGCTCCCTGTGGACAGGCGCAAACACCGGGGAGCTGTTTTTT. This encodes CASGSLWTGANTGELFF.

This clonotype appeared a single time. The rearrangement joins TRBV28 to TRBJ2-1; D possibly uses TRBD1 or TRBD2 (5 bases each). V lost 7 bases and J 2 bases, leaving 12 bases between the germline ends. Germline-derived CDR1 and CDR2 are MDHEN and SYDVKM. The CDR3 consists of 14 residues. The CDR3 reads CASIGADTYNEQFF. The DNA for the CDR3 is TGTGCCAGCATCGGGGCAGACACCTACAATGAGCAGTTCTTC.

This clonotype was found many times. The J gene is TRBJ2-2, the V gene TRBV12-3 or TRBV12-4; 14 bases agree with TRBD2. CDR3 length equals 18 residues. The ends lost 1 base at V and 3 bases at J; junction bases unmatched: 4. The CDR3 coding sequence is TGTGCCAGCAGTTTAGAATGGACTAGCGGGGGGTACACCGGGGAGCTGTTTTTT. Protein: CASSLEWTSGGYTGELFF.

This clonotype has ten or more counts. CDR3 loop: CASSLDLLSPGNTIYF. The CDR3 nucleotides are TGCGCCAGCAGCTTGGACCTCTTATCCCCCGGAAACACCATATATTTT. The chain combines TRBV5-1 with TRBJ1-3; D gene ambiguous. Trimming shortened V by 0 bases and J by 4 bases, and 14 bases separated the two germline ends. CDR1 is SGHRS and CDR2 is YFSETQ in the germline V gene. The CDR3 totals 16 residues.

This clonotype showed up just a few times. J is TRBJ2-5 and V is TRBV6-6; D is undetermined. Trimming shortened V by 0 bases and J by 2 bases, and 7 bases separated the two germline ends. The germline gives CDR1 MNHNY, CDR2 SVGAGI (reference sequence). The CDR3 has 14 residues. The CDR3 region has the DNA TGTGCCAGCAGTTACTCCGGCAGTCAAGAGACCCAGTACTTC. Protein product: CASSYSGSQETQYF.

The chain uses TRBV18 and TRBJ2-3; D gene unclear. Trimming pared 3 bases from V and 0 bases from J, leaving 7 bases between. The germline V gene has CDR1 KGHSH and CDR2 LQKENI. CDR3 size: 14 residues. The CDR3 DNA follows: TGTGCCAGCTCACCGACGGGCAGCACAGATACGCAGTATTTT. Translation gives CASSPTGSTDTQYF.

J is TRBJ2-7 and V is TRBV2; D remains unclear. Germline-derived CDR1 and CDR2 are SNHLY and FYNNEI. This CDR3 has 13 amino acids. The V gene lost 4 bases and the J gene lost 3 bases, with 10 bases spanning the gap. CDR3 in DNA: TGTGCCAGCAGTGTTGAACTCTTCTACGAGCAGTACGTC. Its protein product is CASSVELFYEQYV.

The rearrangement uses TRBV6-1 and TRBJ2-2; no definite D call. V was shortened by 6 bases and J by 4 bases, with 18 bases between the two germline ends. The CDR3 totals 16 residues. CDR1 and CDR2 (germline): MNHNS, SASEGT. Here the CDR3 DNA reads TGTGCCAGCAGCCCAAGCAATGACAAGACCACCGGGGAGCTGTTTTTT. It translates to CASSPSNDKTTGELFF.

V usage is TRBV12-3 or TRBV12-4 and J usage is TRBJ1-2; 8 bases map to TRBD1. The CDR3 runs to 13 residues. The ends lost 7 bases at V and 8 bases at J; junction bases unmatched: 9. The CDR3: CASTTAGGGGYTF. The CDR3 coding sequence is TGTGCCAGCACCACGGCAGGGGGCGGCGGCTACACCTTC.

J is TRBJ2-3 and V is TRBV2; 12 positions match TRBD1. CDR1 and CDR2 from the germline V gene are SNHLY and FYNNEI. This CDR3 is 15 amino acids long. Trimming at V came to 8 bases and at J to 4 bases, leaving 7 bases not matched to a gene. This CDR3 is CASGGTGGNADTQYF. The CDR3 DNA reads TGTGCCAGCGGGGGGACAGGGGGCAACGCAGATACGCAGTATTTT.

The J gene is TRBJ2-7, the V gene TRBV6-1, with 7 bases that match TRBD1. The V and J ends lost 8 bases and 6 bases, in that order; junction bases with no gene match: 13. The V gene's germline CDR1 is MNHNS and CDR2 SASEGT. The CDR3 is 14 amino acids. The CDR3 here is CASLKRDRTAEQYV. DNA for the CDR3: TGTGCCAGCCTAAAAAGGGACAGAACTGCCGAGCAGTACGTC.

This clonotype appeared a few times. This rearrangement joins TRBV4-2 to TRBJ2-2, with no clear D. This CDR3 contains 12 residues. The V end was cut by 0 bases, the J end by 11 bases, with 7 bases between. Germline-derived CDR1 and CDR2 are LGHNA and YNFKEQ. The CDR3 coding sequence is TGTGCCAGCAGCCAAGATTTCAGAGAGCTGTTTTTT. Amino acids: CASSQDFRELFF.

The sample holds a few counts of this clonotype. The V call is TRBV10-3, the J call TRBJ2-3, with D perhaps matching TRBD2 (5 bases). CDR3 size: 14 residues. Germline values: CDR1 ENHRY, CDR2 SYGVKD. Trimming pared 6 bases from V and 5 bases from J, leaving 15 bases between. The CDR3 bases are TGTGCCATCAGGACGACCAGAGGAGGAGATACGCAGTATTTT. This gives the protein CAIRTTRGGDTQYF.

This clonotype occurred a few times. The rearrangement links TRBV6-5 to TRBJ1-4; D perhaps matches TRBD1 (6 bases). This CDR3 has 13 residues. Trimming left V 6 bases short and J 11 bases short, with 16 bases between. CDR1 is MNHEY and CDR2 is SVGAGI in the germline V gene. In nucleotides, the CDR3 is TGTGCCAGCAGCAATCCGGGACAAAGGAAACTGTTTTTT. This gives the protein CASSNPGQRKLFF.

The sample holds a few counts of this clonotype. The genes are TRBV19 and TRBJ2-5; the D gene could be TRBD1 or TRBD2 (5 bases each). V was trimmed by 5 bases and J by 0 bases, leaving 13 bases between them. CDR3 length equals 15 residues. Germline V gene lookup returns CDR1 LNHDA and CDR2 SQIVND (reference sequence). CDR3 sequence reads: CASSLQGPNQETQYF. In DNA form, the CDR3 reads TGTGCCAGTAGTCTTCAGGGACCCAACCAAGAGACCCAGTACTTC.

This rearrangement joins TRBV6-1 to TRBJ1-6, with D possibly matching TRBD1 (5 bases). This CDR3 spans 15 amino acids. V was shortened by 5 bases and J by 2 bases, with 10 bases between the two germline ends. Germline V gene sequence: CDR1 MNHNS, CDR2 SASEGT. For the CDR3, the DNA is TGTGCCAGCAGTCCAGGCAGGGCCTATAATTCACCCCTCCACTTT. This codes for CASSPGRAYNSPLHF.

The chain carries TRBV27 and TRBJ2-1; 8 bases map to TRBD1. Germline assignment: CDR1 MNHEY and CDR2 SMNVEV (reference sequence). The CDR3 has 14 residues. V was clipped by 4 bases and J by 7 bases; unmatched bases: 6. As DNA, the CDR3 is TGTGCCAGCAGTTCGACAGGGGTAAGGAATGAGCAGTTCTTC. Translation: CASSSTGVRNEQFF.

Many counts were recorded for this clonotype. The chain employs TRBV7-8 and TRBJ2-7; D is undetermined. CDR1 is SGHVS, CDR2 FQNEAQ, per germline. Trimming took off 4 bases at V and 4 bases at J, with 11 bases between the two ends. The CDR3 contains 13 residues. The CDR3: CASSYLRMYEQYV. The CDR3 DNA reads TGTGCCAGCAGCTACCTCCGGATGTACGAGCAGTACGTC.

The J gene is TRBJ2-5, the V gene TRBV30; D possibly matches TRBD1 or TRBD2 (6 bases each). The CDR3 is 13 residues long. V was cut by 2 bases and J by 1 base, with 8 bases left in between. Germline-derived CDR1 and CDR2 are GTSNPN and SVGIG (reference sequence). The CDR3 DNA is TGTGCCTGGAGTCCGGGGGCCCAAGAGACCCAGTACTTC. It is translated as CAWSPGAQETQYF.

The V call is TRBV7-2, the J call TRBJ2-3, with TRBD2 as a possible D gene (7 bases). Germline V gives CDR1 SGHTA, CDR2 FQGNSA. Trimming pared 5 bases from V and 2 bases from J, leaving 20 bases between. The CDR3 covers 17 residues. This chain's CDR3 is CASSRRGGRTTTDTQYF. The CDR3, as DNA: TGTGCCAGCAGCCGGAGGGGGGGCAGGACAACCACAGATACGCAGTATTTT.